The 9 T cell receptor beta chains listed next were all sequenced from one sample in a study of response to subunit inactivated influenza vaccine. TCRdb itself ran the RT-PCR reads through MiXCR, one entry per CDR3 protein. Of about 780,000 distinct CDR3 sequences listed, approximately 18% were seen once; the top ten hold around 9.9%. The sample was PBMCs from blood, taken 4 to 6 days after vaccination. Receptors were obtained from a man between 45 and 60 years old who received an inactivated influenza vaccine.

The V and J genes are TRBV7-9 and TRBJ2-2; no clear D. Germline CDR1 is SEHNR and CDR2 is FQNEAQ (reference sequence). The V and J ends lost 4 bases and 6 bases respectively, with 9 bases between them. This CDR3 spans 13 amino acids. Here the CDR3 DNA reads TGTGCCAGCAGCTCCTCCTATGCCGGGGAGCTGTTTTTT. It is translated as CASSSSYAGELFF. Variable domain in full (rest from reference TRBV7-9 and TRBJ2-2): DTGVSQNPRHKITKRGQNVTFRCDPISEHNRLYWYRQTLGQGPEFLTYFQNEAQLEKSRLLSDRFSAERPKGSFSTLEIQRTEQGDSAMYLCASSSSYAGELFFGEGSRLTVL.

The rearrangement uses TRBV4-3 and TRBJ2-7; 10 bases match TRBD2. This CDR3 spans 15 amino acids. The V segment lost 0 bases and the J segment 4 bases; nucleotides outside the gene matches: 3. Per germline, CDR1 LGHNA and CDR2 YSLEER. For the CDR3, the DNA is TGCGCCAGCAGCCAAGATCCGGGACTAGCGTACGAGCAGTACTTC. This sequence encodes CASSQDPGLAYEQYF.

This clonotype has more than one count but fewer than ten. The CDR3 DNA is TGTGCCATATCTATGGGGGAGATCTCCTACGAGCAGTACTTC. Protein sequence: CAISMGEISYEQYF. The chain is built from TRBV10-3 and TRBJ2-7, with D perhaps assigned TRBD1 or TRBD2 (5 bases each). Germline CDR1 and CDR2: ENHRY and SYGVKD. The V end lost 9 bases, the J end lost 0 bases, and 15 bases lay between the germline ends. The CDR3 covers 14 residues.

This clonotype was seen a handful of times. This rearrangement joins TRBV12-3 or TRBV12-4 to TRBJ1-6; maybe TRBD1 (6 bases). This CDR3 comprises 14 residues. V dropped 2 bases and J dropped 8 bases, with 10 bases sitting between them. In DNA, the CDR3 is TGTGCCAGCAGTTTAAGGGGGGTCGATTCACCCCTCCACTTT. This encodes CASSLRGVDSPLHF.

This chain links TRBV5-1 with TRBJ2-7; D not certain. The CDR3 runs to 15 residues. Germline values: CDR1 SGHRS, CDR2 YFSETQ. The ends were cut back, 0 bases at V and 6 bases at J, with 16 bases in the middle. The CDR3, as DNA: TGCGCCAGCAGCTTGGATCCCGTTAGTCGTGGCGAGCAGTACTTC. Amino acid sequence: CASSLDPVSRGEQYF.

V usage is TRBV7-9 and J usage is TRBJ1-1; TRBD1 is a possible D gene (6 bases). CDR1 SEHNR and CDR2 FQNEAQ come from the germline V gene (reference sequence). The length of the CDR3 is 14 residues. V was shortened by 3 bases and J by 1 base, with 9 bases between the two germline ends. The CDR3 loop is CASSFGGENTEAFF. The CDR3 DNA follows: TGTGCCAGCAGCTTCGGGGGCGAGAACACTGAAGCTTTCTTT.

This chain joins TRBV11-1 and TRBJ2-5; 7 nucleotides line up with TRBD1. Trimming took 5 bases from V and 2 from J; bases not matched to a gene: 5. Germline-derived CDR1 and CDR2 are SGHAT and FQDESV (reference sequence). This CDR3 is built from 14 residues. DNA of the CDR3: TGTGCCAGCAGCCATCGGACAGGACAAGAGACCCAGTACTTC. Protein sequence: CASSHRTGQETQYF.

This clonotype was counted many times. DNA for the CDR3: TGTGCCAGCAGCTACCGGGACAGGACCTACTACGAGCAGTACTTC. Translation: CASSYRDRTYYEQYF. This chain joins TRBV6-5 and TRBJ2-7, with TRBD1 matching 8 bases. The CDR3 runs 15 residues. The germline gives CDR1 MNHEY, CDR2 SVGAGI. With V trimmed by 6 bases and J by 3 bases, 10 bases remained unmatched.

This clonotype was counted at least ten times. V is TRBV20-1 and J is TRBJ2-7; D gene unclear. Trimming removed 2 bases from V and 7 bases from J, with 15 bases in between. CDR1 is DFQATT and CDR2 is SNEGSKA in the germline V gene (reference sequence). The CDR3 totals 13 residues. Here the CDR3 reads CSARSPGRTEQYF. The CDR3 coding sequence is TGCAGTGCTAGATCGCCGGGCCGCACTGAGCAGTACTTC.